This TCR beta chain was sequenced for a study of T cell repertoires in cytomegalovirus infection. TCRdb reprocessed the reads via MiXCR and lists one record per CDR3 protein. The sample carries approximately 250,000 distinct CDR3 sequences, 10% to 15% recorded once. V gave up 0 bases and J gave up 4 bases, with 22 bases separating them. This CDR3 spans 19 amino acids. In germline, CDR1 is MNHEY, CDR2 SMNVEV (reference sequence). V gene TRBV27 combines with J gene TRBJ1-3, with D possibly matching TRBD1 (6 bases). The material sequenced was PBMCs. This TCR was sampled from a human donor in good health (CMV status not recorded). Some clones in this sample may be carry-over from other donors' samples. CDR3: CASSLSATTGTFHGNTIYF. In DNA form, the CDR3 reads TGTGCCAGCAGTTTATCCGCGACTACAGGGACGTTCCACGGAAACACCATATATTTT.